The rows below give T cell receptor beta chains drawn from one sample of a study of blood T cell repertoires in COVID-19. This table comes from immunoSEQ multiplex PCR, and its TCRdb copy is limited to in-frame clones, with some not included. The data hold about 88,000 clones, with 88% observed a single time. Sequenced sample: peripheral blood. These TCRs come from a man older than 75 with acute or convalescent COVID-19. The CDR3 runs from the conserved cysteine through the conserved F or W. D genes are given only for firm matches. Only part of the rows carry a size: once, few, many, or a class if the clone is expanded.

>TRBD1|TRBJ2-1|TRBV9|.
CASSDGQGFSSSYNEQFF
TGTGCCAGCAGCGACGGACAGGGGTTCTCAAGCTCCTACAATGAGCAGTTCTTC
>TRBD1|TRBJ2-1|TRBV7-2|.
CASSLVWDSSYNEQFF
TGTGCCAGCAGCTTAGTCTGGGACAGCTCCTACAATGAGCAGTTCTTC
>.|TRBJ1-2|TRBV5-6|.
CASSLGQKEHGYTF
TGTGCCAGCAGCTTGGGACAGAAAGAGCATGGCTACACCTTC
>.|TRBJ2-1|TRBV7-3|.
CASSSLGTSGTGSYNEQFF
TGTGCCAGCAGCTCCCTAGGGACATCAGGAACTGGCTCCTACAATGAGCAGTTCTTC
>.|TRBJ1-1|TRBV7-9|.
CASSYRLNTEAFF
TGTGCCAGCAGCTACAGGCTGAACACTGAAGCTTTCTTT
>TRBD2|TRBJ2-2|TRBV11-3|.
CASSSGIGGRSTGELFF
TGTGCCAGCAGCTCTGGGATTGGCGGGAGGTCGACCGGGGAGCTGTTTTTT
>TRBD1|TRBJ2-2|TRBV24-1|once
CATSATGGYTGELFF
TGTGCCACCAGTGCGACAGGGGGTTACACCGGGGAGCTGTTTTTT
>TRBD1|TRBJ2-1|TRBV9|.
CASSARQGSYNEQFF
TGTGCCAGCAGCGCGAGACAGGGGTCCTACAATGAGCAGTTCTTC
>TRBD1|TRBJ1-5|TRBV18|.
CASSDRQGYSNQPQHF
TGTGCCAGCTCGGATCGACAGGGGTATAGCAATCAGCCCCAGCATTTT
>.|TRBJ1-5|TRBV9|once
CASSARGQISQPQHF
TGTGCCAGCAGCGCCCGTGGACAGATAAGTCAGCCCCAGCATTTT
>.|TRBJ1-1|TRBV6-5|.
CASSYVGAGTEAFF
TGTGCCAGCAGTTACGTGGGCGCGGGAACTGAAGCTTTCTTT
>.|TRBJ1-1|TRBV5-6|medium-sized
CASSPSTGTEAFF
TGTGCCAGCAGCCCCTCTACCGGCACTGAAGCTTTCTTT
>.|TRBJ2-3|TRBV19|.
CATIKGSTDTQYF
TGTGCCACTATCAAGGGGTCCACAGATACGCAGTATTTT
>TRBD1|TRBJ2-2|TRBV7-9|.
CASSSGTGNTGELFF
TGTGCCAGCAGCTCAGGGACAGGGAACACCGGGGAGCTGTTTTTT
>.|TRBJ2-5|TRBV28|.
CASSLFPSPPHF
TGTGCCAGCAGTTTATTTCCTAGCCCGCCGCACTTC
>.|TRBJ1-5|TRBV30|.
CAWSDPQVTQPQHF
TGTGCCTGGAGTGACCCACAGGTAACTCAGCCCCAGCATTTT
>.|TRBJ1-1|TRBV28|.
CASTDRRMNTEAFF
TGTGCCAGCACCGACAGGCGAATGAACACTGAAGCTTTCTTT